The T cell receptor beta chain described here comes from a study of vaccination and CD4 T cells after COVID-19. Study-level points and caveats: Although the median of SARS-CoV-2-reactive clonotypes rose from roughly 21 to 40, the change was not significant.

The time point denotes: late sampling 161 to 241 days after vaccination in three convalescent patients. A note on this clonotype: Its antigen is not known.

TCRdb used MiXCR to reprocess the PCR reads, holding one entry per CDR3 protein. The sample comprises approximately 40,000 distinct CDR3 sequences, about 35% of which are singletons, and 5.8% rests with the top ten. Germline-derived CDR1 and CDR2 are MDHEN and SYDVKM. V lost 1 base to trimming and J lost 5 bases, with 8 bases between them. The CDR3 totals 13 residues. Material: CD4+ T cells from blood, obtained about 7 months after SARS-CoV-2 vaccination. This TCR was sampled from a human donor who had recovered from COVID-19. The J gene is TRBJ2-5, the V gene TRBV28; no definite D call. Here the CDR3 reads CASSLFGPETQYF. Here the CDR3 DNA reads TGTGCCAGCAGTTTATTTGGGCCCGAGACCCAGTACTTC.